Listed here are 32 T cell receptor beta chains from one sample, sequenced in a study of T cell responses to AZD1222 COVID-19 vaccine. Profiling relied on immunoSEQ multiplex PCR, and the TCRdb table lists in-frame clones only, not all of them. The sample yields about 190,000 clones, 85% to 95% seen once. Sequenced here: peripheral blood, sampled on day 0 of AZD1222 vaccination. The receptor source for this set is an adult in good health.

The chain links TRBV19 to TRBJ1-6; 7 bases are a match to TRBD1. CDR3 length: 16 amino acids. The trim removed 5 bases at V and 4 bases at J, leaving 8 bases unmatched. Germline CDR1 is LNHDA and CDR2 is SQIVND (reference sequence). The CDR3 protein is CASSPRTGQYNSPLHF. The CDR3 coding sequence is TGTGCCAGTAGTCCCAGGACAGGCCAATATAATTCACCCCTCCACTTT.

This sequence joins TRBV29-1 and TRBJ2-1; 10 nucleotides match TRBD1. CDR3 size: 14 residues. Germline trimming cut 7 bases from V and 5 bases from J; bases unmatched to any gene: 8. Germline lookup yields CDR1 SQVTM and CDR2 ANQGSEA. CDR3: CSGLTGGLDNEQFF. For the CDR3, the DNA is TGCAGCGGACTGACAGGGGGCTTAGACAATGAGCAGTTCTTC.

This clone was counted a few times. The chain combines TRBV7-6 with TRBJ1-5; no firm D call. V dropped 5 bases and J dropped 2 bases, with 7 bases sitting between them. Germline V gene data show CDR1 as SGHVS and CDR2 as FNYEAQ. The CDR3 sequence is 13 residues long. The CDR3 loop reads CASSPRGNQPQHF. DNA of the CDR3: TGTGCCAGCAGCCCCCGGGGCAATCAGCCCCAGCATTTT.

The chain uses TRBV12-3 or TRBV12-4 and TRBJ2-1; TRBD2 might be the D (5 bases). This CDR3 region has 12 residues. Trimming pared 6 bases from V and 7 bases from J, leaving 10 bases between. The CDR3 spells CASRAPGNEQFF. The CDR3 DNA reads as TGTGCCAGCAGGGCTCCGGGGAATGAGCAGTTCTTC.

This clone was observed once. In DNA form, the CDR3 reads TGTGCCAGCAGCCCCCGGGGGGCAGAGGAGACCCAGTACTTC. Its protein is CASSPRGAEETQYF. The V and J genes are TRBV3-1 (or the pseudogene TRBV3-2) and TRBJ2-5, with a weak D call TRBD2 (7 bases). The CDR3 totals 14 residues. Trimming took 4 bases from V and 5 from J, leaving 14 bases between them. Germline V gene sequence: CDR1 LGHDT, CDR2 YNNKEL (reference sequence).

The chain is built from TRBV27 and TRBJ1-2; D is perhaps TRBD1 (5 bases). The germline gives CDR1 MNHEY, CDR2 SMNVEV (reference sequence). The CDR3 sequence is 19 residues long. Trimming removed 10 bases from V and 4 bases from J, with 34 bases in between. Written as DNA, the CDR3 is TGTGCCACCGCTATAGTTTCCGGGACCTCAGATACTAGGGGCTATGGCTACACCTTC. Protein: CATAIVSGTSDTRGYGYTF.

This chain joins TRBV11-2 and TRBJ1-2; possibly TRBD1 for D (6 bases). V was shortened by 0 bases and J by 0 bases, with 8 bases between the two germline ends. CDR3 length: 15 amino acids. Germline assignment: CDR1 SGHAT and CDR2 FQNNGV. The CDR3 reads CASSLDGQTNYGYTF. The CDR3 DNA follows: TGTGCCAGCAGCTTAGATGGACAGACTAACTATGGCTACACCTTC.

This clone is medium-sized (0.01 to 0.1%) within its sample. CDR3 region: CASSPGTSGGFRSYEQYF. The DNA of the CDR3 is TGTGCCAGCAGCCCAGGGACTAGCGGGGGGTTCCGCTCCTACGAGCAGTACTTC. The gene calls are TRBV7-9 and TRBJ2-7; TRBD2 aligns across 15 bases. Germline V gene data show CDR1 as SEHNR and CDR2 as FQNEAQ (reference sequence). The CDR3 runs 18 residues. J was trimmed by 0 bases and V by 5 bases; bases with no gene match: 8.

V is TRBV29-1 and J is TRBJ1-2, with 7 nucleotides matching TRBD1. CDR1 SQVTM and CDR2 ANQGSEA come from the germline V gene. The CDR3 covers 15 residues. V shed 4 bases, J shed 6 bases, and the junction held 14 bases outside the gene matches. The CDR3 DNA is TGCAGCGTTGGCTTCGGAGGGGACAGTCGAAATGGCTACACCTTC. As protein: CSVGFGGDSRNGYTF.

The chain uses TRBV5-5 and TRBJ2-4; a possible D gene is TRBD2 (6 bases). Germline V gene lookup returns CDR1 SGHKS and CDR2 YYEKEE (reference sequence). V lost 2 bases and J 6 bases, leaving 18 bases between the germline ends. This CDR3 is built from 16 residues. In nucleotides, the CDR3 is TGTGCCAGCAGCTTTGGAGGGGATGCCCAGGGAAACATTCAGTACTTC. Residues: CASSFGGDAQGNIQYF.

This CDR3 reads CASSPQGSNQPQHF. DNA of the CDR3: TGTGCCAGCAGCCCCCAGGGTAGCAATCAGCCCCAGCATTTT. V and J are TRBV2 and TRBJ1-5; a weak D match, TRBD1 (5 bases). Trimming pared 6 bases from V and 0 bases from J, leaving 9 bases between. CDR3 length: 14 residues. Per germline, CDR1 SNHLY and CDR2 FYNNEI.

The V gene is TRBV5-5, the J gene TRBJ1-5, with D tentatively TRBD1 (6 bases). The ends were cut back, 3 bases at V and 2 bases at J, with 9 bases in the middle. CDR3 length: 14 residues. Germline CDR1 reads SGHKS; CDR2 reads YYEKEE (reference sequence). For the CDR3, the DNA is TGTGCCAGCAGCTGGACAGTGGGCAATCAGCCCCAGCATTTT. Its translation: CASSWTVGNQPQHF.

This rearrangement joins TRBV12-5 to TRBJ1-3; no firm D call. The CDR3 length is 14 residues. From germline, CDR1 is LGHNT and CDR2 FRNRAP. Between the trimmed V and J ends, which lost 6 bases and 0 bases, there was a span of 9 bases. The chain's CDR3 is CASGAPSSGNTIYF. The CDR3 DNA follows: TGTGCTAGTGGAGCCCCGAGCTCTGGAAACACCATATATTTT.

This chain connects TRBV28 to TRBJ2-1, with D tentatively TRBD2 (5 bases). The CDR3 contains 15 residues. Germline V gene sequence: CDR1 MDHEN, CDR2 SYDVKM. V dropped 5 bases and J dropped 3 bases, with 14 bases sitting between them. Here the CDR3 DNA reads TGTGCCAGCAGTCCTCCCTCCGGGATCTACAATGAGCAGTTCTTC. Its protein is CASSPPSGIYNEQFF.

This chain uses TRBV5-1 with TRBJ2-2, with 9 bases identical to TRBD1. J gave up 7 bases and V 4 bases, and 11 bases lay outside the gene matches. Germline lookup yields CDR1 SGHRS and CDR2 YFSETQ. This CDR3 is 16 amino acids long. CDR3 sequence (DNA): TGCGCCAGCAGCCCATTTCTAGACAGGGGGGACGGGGAGCTGTTTTTT. Translated, it gives CASSPFLDRGDGELFF.

The chain links TRBV2 to TRBJ1-4; D gene unclear. CDR1 and CDR2 (germline): SNHLY, FYNNEI. V was cut by 8 bases and J by 8 bases, with 12 bases left in between. This CDR3 has 12 amino acids. The CDR3 nucleotides are TGTGCCAGCCTCTTGGCGGGGGAAAAACTGTTTTTT. Translating it yields CASLLAGEKLFF.

This clone was detected only a few times. The J gene is TRBJ1-3, the V gene TRBV7-9, with unresolved D. Germline CDR1 is SEHNR and CDR2 is FQNEAQ (reference sequence). The CDR3 contains 15 residues. Deletions cut 5 bases from V and 1 base from J, with 12 bases between. The CDR3 loop is CASSHQVTSGNTIYF. CDR3 DNA: TGTGCCAGCAGCCACCAAGTGACTTCTGGAAACACCATATATTTT.

This clone has a handful of counts. The chain couples TRBV7-2 to TRBJ1-5; unclear D gene. Germline V gene lookup returns CDR1 SGHTA and CDR2 FQGNSA. V dropped 5 bases and J dropped 3 bases, with 11 bases sitting between them. The CDR3 spans 14 residues. The CDR3 spells CASSLDSINQPQHF. The DNA for the CDR3 is TGTGCCAGCAGCCTGGACTCTATCAATCAGCCCCAGCATTTT.

This chain uses TRBV7-6 with TRBJ2-3; 8 bases align to TRBD1. The V gene's germline CDR1 is SGHVS and CDR2 FNYEAQ. The V gene end was trimmed by 1 base and the J gene end by 0 bases; junction bases not matched to a gene: 3. This CDR3 region has 16 residues. CDR3 nucleotide sequence: TGTGCCAGCAGCTTAGGACAGGGGCACAGCACAGATACGCAGTATTTT. Amino acids: CASSLGQGHSTDTQYF.

This clone appeared a few times. The chain uses TRBV5-1 and TRBJ2-7; D not certain. This CDR3 contains 13 residues. V was trimmed by 2 bases and J by 5 bases, leaving 11 bases between them. Germline CDR1 reads SGHRS; CDR2 reads YFSETQ. The CDR3 sequence: CASSLSEKNEQYF. In nucleotides, the CDR3 is TGCGCCAGCAGCTTATCAGAGAAAAACGAGCAGTACTTC.

This clone was picked up one time. The chain is built from TRBV19 and TRBJ1-4; D not resolved. Trimming shortened V by 3 bases and J by 0 bases, and 11 bases separated the two germline ends. CDR1 is LNHDA, CDR2 SQIVND, per germline (reference sequence). The CDR3 has 16 amino acids. DNA of the CDR3: TGTGCCAGTAGTATTTTTTTTGGAGCAACTAATGAAAAACTGTTTTTT. As protein: CASSIFFGATNEKLFF.

Here the CDR3 reads CASSLVLVGSSTDTQYF. CDR3 bases: TGTGCCAGCAGCTTAGTCCTCGTTGGGTCGTCCACAGATACGCAGTATTTT. This chain links TRBV11-2 with TRBJ2-3, with D hard to call. CDR3 length equals 17 residues. V lost 1 base and J 2 bases, leaving 16 bases between the germline ends. The germline CDR1 and CDR2 sequences are SGHAT and FQNNGV.

The chain has TRBV7-8 and TRBJ2-1; no clear D gene. Germline V gene data show CDR1 as SGHVS and CDR2 as FQNEAQ. There are 12 residues in the CDR3. Trimming left V 5 bases short and J 9 bases short, with 11 bases between. The CDR3 DNA is TGTGCCAGCAGCCAGAGGAATCGTGAGCAGTTCTTC. Its protein product is CASSQRNREQFF.

This chain uses TRBV7-8 with TRBJ2-2; TRBD1 matches at 7 bases. The V and J ends lost 2 bases and 4 bases, in that order; junction bases with no gene match: 4. The CDR3 runs 15 residues. Germline V gives CDR1 SGHVS, CDR2 FQNEAQ. In DNA form, the CDR3 reads TGTGCCAGCAGCTTAACAGGGGCCGGCACCGGGGAGCTGTTTTTT. Protein: CASSLTGAGTGELFF.

V usage is TRBV28 and J usage is TRBJ1-2; D is uncertain. V was trimmed by 6 bases and J by 4 bases, leaving 18 bases between them. The germline V gene has CDR1 MDHEN and CDR2 SYDVKM. CDR3 length equals 15 residues. CDR3 DNA: TGTGCCAGCAGACGCTCCGGGTCAGGAACCTATGGCTACACCTTC. The encoded protein is CASRRSGSGTYGYTF.

This CDR3 is CAIMTQSSYEQYF. CDR3 DNA: TGTGCCATCATGACACAGAGCTCCTACGAGCAGTACTTC. This chain connects TRBV10-3 to TRBJ2-7; no definite D call. Trimming took off 7 bases at V and 0 bases at J, with 10 bases between the two ends. Germline loops: CDR1 ENHRY, CDR2 SYGVKD. The CDR3 extends over 13 amino acids.

This clone has a single count. The chain couples TRBV15 to TRBJ1-1, with D perhaps TRBD1 (5 bases). Trimming took off 4 bases at V and 4 bases at J, with 16 bases between the two ends. The length of the CDR3 is 15 residues. CDR1 LNHNV and CDR2 YYDKDF come from the germline V gene (reference sequence). This chain's CDR3 is CATSMPGGSGTEAFF. The CDR3 DNA is TGTGCCACCAGCATGCCGGGGGGTTCCGGCACTGAAGCTTTCTTT.

The chain combines TRBV2 with TRBJ1-6; maybe TRBD1 (6 bases). The CDR3 runs to 13 residues. With 8 bases removed from V and 6 bases from J, the gap between germline ends came to 11 bases. Germline loops: CDR1 SNHLY, CDR2 FYNNEI. The CDR3 is CASGQGFNSPLHF. CDR3 coding DNA: TGTGCCAGCGGTCAGGGGTTTAATTCACCCCTCCACTTT.

The V gene is TRBV9, the J gene TRBJ1-1; 7 bases agree with TRBD1. The length of the CDR3 is 16 residues. The V segment lost 0 bases and the J segment 5 bases; nucleotides outside the gene matches: 10. Germline CDR1 reads SGDLS; CDR2 reads YYNGEE. CDR3 loop: CASSVGGAQGRTEAFF. The CDR3 nucleotides are TGTGCCAGCAGCGTAGGGGGGGCACAGGGGAGAACTGAAGCTTTCTTT.

V usage is TRBV11-2 and J usage is TRBJ1-1; 7 nucleotides agree with TRBD1. This CDR3 is 13 amino acids long. Germline CDR1 is SGHAT and CDR2 is FQNNGV. V shed 5 bases and J 6 bases; nucleotides not matched to a gene: 6. This CDR3 is CASSPDRDAEAFF. CDR3 nucleotides: TGTGCCAGCAGCCCTGACAGGGATGCTGAAGCTTTCTTT.

This rearrangement joins TRBV7-3 to TRBJ2-3; D gene uncertain. Germline V gene data show CDR1 as SGHTA and CDR2 as FQGTGA. Trimming left V 1 base short and J 2 bases short, with 10 bases between. The CDR3 has 15 residues. CDR3 bases: TGTGCCAGCAGCTTAAGCAGCCTCAACACAGATACGCAGTATTTT. Its translation is CASSLSSLNTDTQYF.

The V gene is TRBV5-1, the J gene TRBJ2-3; tentatively, D is TRBD2 (7 bases). With 7 bases removed from V and 1 base from J, the gap between germline ends came to 13 bases. Germline CDR1 and CDR2: SGHRS and YFSETQ. This CDR3 spans 14 amino acids. CDR3 region: CASEPGGRTDTQYF. The CDR3 DNA follows: TGCGCCAGCGAACCGGGGGGCCGCACAGATACGCAGTATTTT.